This is a list of T cell receptor beta chains from one sample in a study of blood T cell repertoires in COVID-19. Profiling relied on immunoSEQ multiplex PCR, and the TCRdb table lists in-frame clones only, not all of them. The data show about 220,000 clones, 80% to 85% seen once. The specimen sequenced was PBMCs or T cells enriched from blood (not recorded which). These receptors were collected from a woman aged 40 to 50 who had recovered from COVID-19. CDR3s include the opening cysteine and the closing phenylalanine or tryptophan. The D gene is left open where the match is weak. Not all rows give a size; the values are once, few, many and, for expanded clones, a class.

j_call: TRBJ1-5; clone_size: -; v_call: TRBV5-4; d_call: TRBD1; cdr3_nt: TGTGCCAGCAGCTTGGACAGGGGGGCGATGGGGCCCCAGCATTTT; cdr3_aa: CASSLDRGAMGPQHF
j_call: TRBJ1-2; clone_size: -; v_call: TRBV29-1; d_call: -; cdr3_nt: TGCAGCGTTACGGAAGGGGTGGATGGCTACACCTTC; cdr3_aa: CSVTEGVDGYTF
j_call: TRBJ2-7; clone_size: once; v_call: TRBV28; d_call: -; cdr3_nt: TGTGCCAGCAGTTTACTTCAGGTATACGAGCAGTACTTC; cdr3_aa: CASSLLQVYEQYF
j_call: TRBJ1-3; clone_size: -; v_call: TRBV18; d_call: TRBD1; cdr3_nt: TGTGCCAGCTCACCACGGGCCGGACAGGTGGAAGGGGGCACCATATATTTT; cdr3_aa: CASSPRAGQVEGGTIYF
j_call: TRBJ2-1; clone_size: -; v_call: TRBV16; d_call: -; cdr3_nt: TGTGCCAGCAGCCAATCGATAGCGTCCTACAATGAGCAGTTCTTC; cdr3_aa: CASSQSIASYNEQFF
j_call: TRBJ2-6; clone_size: -; v_call: TRBV15; d_call: -; cdr3_nt: TGTGCCACCAGCACCCCAGGGCGGTCTGGGGCCAACGTCCTGACTTTC; cdr3_aa: CATSTPGRSGANVLTF
j_call: TRBJ2-1; clone_size: -; v_call: TRBV10-2; d_call: -; cdr3_nt: TGCGCCAGCCAGCGGGCGTCCTACAATGAGCAGTTCTTC; cdr3_aa: CASQRASYNEQFF
j_call: TRBJ2-1; clone_size: -; v_call: TRBV6-1; d_call: -; cdr3_nt: TGTGCCAGCAGTGAAGTTGGAGGACGCCTGCAGTTCTTC; cdr3_aa: CASSEVGGRLQFF
j_call: TRBJ2-5; clone_size: -; v_call: TRBV7-2; d_call: -; cdr3_nt: TGTGCCAGCAGATCCTCTCGACCGGGGACCCAGTACTTC; cdr3_aa: CASRSSRPGTQYF
j_call: TRBJ2-5; clone_size: once; v_call: TRBV3-1/TRBV3-2; d_call: -; cdr3_nt: TGTGCCAGCAGCCAAGACCGGAGGGAGTGGGAGACCCAGTACTTC; cdr3_aa: CASSQDRREWETQYF
j_call: TRBJ1-1; clone_size: -; v_call: TRBV10-3; d_call: TRBD1; cdr3_nt: TGTGCCATCAGTGAGGGACAGGCGGTGGACACTGAAGCTTTCTTT; cdr3_aa: CAISEGQAVDTEAFF
j_call: TRBJ1-5; clone_size: -; v_call: TRBV2; d_call: -; cdr3_nt: TGTGCCAGCAGTGGGCTCAGAGGTAGCAATCAGCCCCAGCATTTT; cdr3_aa: CASSGLRGSNQPQHF
j_call: TRBJ2-3; clone_size: -; v_call: TRBV2; d_call: TRBD2; cdr3_nt: TGTGCCAGCAGTCTAGCGGAAAATACGCAGTATTTT; cdr3_aa: CASSLAENTQYF
j_call: TRBJ2-2; clone_size: -; v_call: TRBV3-1/TRBV3-2; d_call: -; cdr3_nt: TGTGCCAGCAGCCAAAGGGGGGGATCGAACACCGGGGAGCTGTTTTTT; cdr3_aa: CASSQRGGSNTGELFF
j_call: TRBJ1-3; clone_size: -; v_call: TRBV24-1; d_call: -; cdr3_nt: TGTGCCACCAGTGATTTGCACACGAAGAGGGACACCATATATTTT; cdr3_aa: CATSDLHTKRDTIYF
j_call: TRBJ2-7; clone_size: -; v_call: TRBV30; d_call: TRBD1; cdr3_nt: TGTGCCTGGAGTGATGGAGGACAGGGGGCGTACGAGCAGTACTTC; cdr3_aa: CAWSDGGQGAYEQYF
j_call: TRBJ1-2; clone_size: -; v_call: TRBV6-5; d_call: -; cdr3_nt: TGTGCCAGCACTCCAAGCCGGGGGTCCTATGGCTACACCTTC; cdr3_aa: CASTPSRGSYGYTF
j_call: TRBJ2-5; clone_size: -; v_call: TRBV3-1/TRBV3-2; d_call: TRBD2; cdr3_nt: TGTGCCAGCAGCGCAATAGCGGGAGGGTTCGAGACCCAGTACTTC; cdr3_aa: CASSAIAGGFETQYF
j_call: TRBJ1-6; clone_size: many; v_call: TRBV27; d_call: TRBD1; cdr3_nt: TGTGCCAGCAGTACGACCGGGACAGGGGTGGGTTCACCCCTCCACTTT; cdr3_aa: CASSTTGTGVGSPLHF
j_call: TRBJ1-3; clone_size: -; v_call: TRBV18; d_call: TRBD1; cdr3_nt: TGTGCCAGCTCACTTGGACAGGGCAAATCTGGAAACACCATATATTTT; cdr3_aa: CASSLGQGKSGNTIYF
j_call: TRBJ2-2; clone_size: once; v_call: TRBV10-1; d_call: -; cdr3_nt: TGCGCCAGCAGTGAGTCTGCAGCGAACACCGGGGAGCTGTTTTTT; cdr3_aa: CASSESAANTGELFF
j_call: TRBJ1-2; clone_size: -; v_call: TRBV7-2; d_call: -; cdr3_nt: TGTGCCAGCAGCTTAGCGCGGGGTAACTATGGCTACACCTTC; cdr3_aa: CASSLARGNYGYTF
j_call: TRBJ1-4; clone_size: -; v_call: TRBV27; d_call: -; cdr3_nt: TGTGCCAGCAGTTTAGCAGGGGAGGGGGAAAAACTGTTTTTT; cdr3_aa: CASSLAGEGEKLFF
j_call: TRBJ1-1; clone_size: -; v_call: TRBV7-9; d_call: -; cdr3_nt: TGTGCCAGCAGCTTGGGGGAGGTTGACACTGAAGCTTTCTTT; cdr3_aa: CASSLGEVDTEAFF
j_call: TRBJ1-1; clone_size: -; v_call: TRBV11-3; d_call: -; cdr3_nt: TGTGCCAGCAGCCCCCGTGGTGCGGGGGGCGACACTGAAGCTTTCTTT; cdr3_aa: CASSPRGAGGDTEAFF
j_call: TRBJ2-2; clone_size: -; v_call: TRBV4-3; d_call: TRBD2; cdr3_nt: TGCGCCAGCAGCCAATTGACTAGCGCGAACACCGGGGAGCTGTTTTTT; cdr3_aa: CASSQLTSANTGELFF
j_call: TRBJ2-5; clone_size: -; v_call: TRBV28; d_call: -; cdr3_nt: TGTGCCAGCGGTCCCCACAGTTCCGCGGAGACCCAGTACTTC; cdr3_aa: CASGPHSSAETQYF
j_call: TRBJ2-3; clone_size: -; v_call: TRBV7-2; d_call: -; cdr3_nt: TGTGCCAGCAGCTTGGAACAGCTACGCGATACGCAGTATTTT; cdr3_aa: CASSLEQLRDTQYF
j_call: TRBJ1-2; clone_size: -; v_call: TRBV3-1/TRBV3-2; d_call: -; cdr3_nt: TGTGCCAGCAGCCCCGGTCGTGCGTATGGCTACACCTTC; cdr3_aa: CASSPGRAYGYTF
j_call: TRBJ2-2; clone_size: -; v_call: TRBV5-4; d_call: -; cdr3_nt: TGTGCCAGCAGCTTGGCCGGGATCGGAACCGGGGAGCTGTTTTTT; cdr3_aa: CASSLAGIGTGELFF
j_call: TRBJ1-4; clone_size: once; v_call: TRBV7-9; d_call: TRBD1; cdr3_nt: TGTGCCAGCAGCTTAGGGGGGACAGGCTACCTTGAAAAACTGTTTTTT; cdr3_aa: CASSLGGTGYLEKLFF
j_call: TRBJ2-3; clone_size: few; v_call: TRBV7-9; d_call: TRBD2; cdr3_nt: TGTGCCAGCAGCTTACAGGGAGGGACGCAGTATTTT; cdr3_aa: CASSLQGGTQYF
j_call: TRBJ2-1; clone_size: -; v_call: TRBV7-9; d_call: -; cdr3_nt: TGTGCCAGCAGCTTCGAGCCGAGGACCTACAATGAGCAGTTCTTC; cdr3_aa: CASSFEPRTYNEQFF
j_call: TRBJ2-2; clone_size: -; v_call: TRBV2; d_call: TRBD2; cdr3_nt: TGTGCCACCCGCGGCAGCGGGAGCACCGGGGAGCTGTTTTTT; cdr3_aa: CATRGSGSTGELFF
j_call: TRBJ2-5; clone_size: -; v_call: TRBV12-3/TRBV12-4; d_call: -; cdr3_nt: TGTGCCAGCAGGGCAGGGTACCAAGAGACCCAGTACTTC; cdr3_aa: CASRAGYQETQYF
j_call: TRBJ2-2; clone_size: -; v_call: TRBV5-1; d_call: TRBD1; cdr3_nt: TGCGCCAGCAGCCCGGGACAGGGTACGAACACCGGGGAGCTGTTTTTT; cdr3_aa: CASSPGQGTNTGELFF
j_call: TRBJ2-3; clone_size: -; v_call: TRBV25-1; d_call: TRBD2; cdr3_nt: TGTGCCAGCAGTGACGGGACTAGCGGGAGTTCAGATACGCAGTATTTT; cdr3_aa: CASSDGTSGSSDTQYF
j_call: TRBJ2-2; clone_size: -; v_call: TRBV19; d_call: TRBD2; cdr3_nt: TGTGCCAGTAAGCAGTCCGGCGGGGGGACCTACACCGGGGAGCTGTTTTTT; cdr3_aa: CASKQSGGGTYTGELFF
j_call: TRBJ1-2; clone_size: once; v_call: TRBV7-2; d_call: -; cdr3_nt: TGTGCCAGCAGCTTAGACGGGATGGATGGCTACACCTTC; cdr3_aa: CASSLDGMDGYTF
j_call: TRBJ2-2; clone_size: -; v_call: TRBV9; d_call: -; cdr3_nt: TGTGCCAGCAGCGGGGCTTTCTCCGGGGAGCTGTTTTTT; cdr3_aa: CASSGAFSGELFF
j_call: TRBJ2-2; clone_size: many; v_call: TRBV11-2; d_call: TRBD2; cdr3_nt: TGTGCCGGAAGAGGACTAGCGGGAGCCGGGGAGCTGTTTTTT; cdr3_aa: CAGRGLAGAGELFF
j_call: TRBJ2-3; clone_size: -; v_call: TRBV19; d_call: -; cdr3_nt: TGTGCCAGTAGCCCGACGCAGGTAGATACGCAGTATTTT; cdr3_aa: CASSPTQVDTQYF
j_call: TRBJ1-6; clone_size: -; v_call: TRBV15; d_call: -; cdr3_nt: TGTGCCACCAGCAGAGCCCCGCCAGGATCCAATTCACCCCTCCACTTT; cdr3_aa: CATSRAPPGSNSPLHF
j_call: TRBJ2-1; clone_size: -; v_call: TRBV27; d_call: TRBD2; cdr3_nt: TGTGCCAGCAGTCCCGCACTAGCGGGAGCTCGAACCGCGTTCTTC; cdr3_aa: CASSPALAGARTAFF
j_call: TRBJ2-2; clone_size: -; v_call: TRBV28; d_call: TRBD1; cdr3_nt: TGTGCCAGCAGTTTAGACAGGGGAGACACCGGGGAGCTGTTTTTT; cdr3_aa: CASSLDRGDTGELFF
j_call: TRBJ1-2; clone_size: -; v_call: TRBV6-2/TRBV6-3; d_call: -; cdr3_nt: TGTGCCAGCAGTCGACGGACAGCCGCTAACTATGGCTACACCTTC; cdr3_aa: CASSRRTAANYGYTF
j_call: TRBJ1-5; clone_size: once; v_call: TRBV21-1; d_call: -; cdr3_nt: TGTGCCAGCAGCGGCGGGACAGCCGCTCACGGTCAGCCCCAGCATTTT; cdr3_aa: CASSGGTAAHGQPQHF
j_call: TRBJ2-3; clone_size: -; v_call: TRBV11-3; d_call: -; cdr3_nt: TGTGCCAGCAGCTTAGGACATACCACAGATACGCAGTATTTT; cdr3_aa: CASSLGHTTDTQYF